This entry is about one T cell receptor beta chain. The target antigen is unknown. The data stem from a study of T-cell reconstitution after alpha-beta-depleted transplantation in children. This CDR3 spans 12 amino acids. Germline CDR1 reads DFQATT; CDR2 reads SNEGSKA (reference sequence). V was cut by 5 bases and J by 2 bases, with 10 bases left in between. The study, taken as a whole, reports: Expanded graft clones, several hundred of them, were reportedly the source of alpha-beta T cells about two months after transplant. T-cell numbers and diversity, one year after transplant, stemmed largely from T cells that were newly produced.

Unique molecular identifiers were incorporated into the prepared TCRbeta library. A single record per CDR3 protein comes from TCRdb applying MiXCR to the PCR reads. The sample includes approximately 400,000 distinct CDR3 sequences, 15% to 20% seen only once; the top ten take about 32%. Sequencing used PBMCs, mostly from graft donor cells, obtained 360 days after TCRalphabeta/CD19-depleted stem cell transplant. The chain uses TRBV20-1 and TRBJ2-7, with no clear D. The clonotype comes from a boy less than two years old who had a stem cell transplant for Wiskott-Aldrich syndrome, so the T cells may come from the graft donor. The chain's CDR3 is CSASGGAYEQYF. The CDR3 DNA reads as TGCAGTGCTTCAGGTGGGGCCTACGAGCAGTACTTC.